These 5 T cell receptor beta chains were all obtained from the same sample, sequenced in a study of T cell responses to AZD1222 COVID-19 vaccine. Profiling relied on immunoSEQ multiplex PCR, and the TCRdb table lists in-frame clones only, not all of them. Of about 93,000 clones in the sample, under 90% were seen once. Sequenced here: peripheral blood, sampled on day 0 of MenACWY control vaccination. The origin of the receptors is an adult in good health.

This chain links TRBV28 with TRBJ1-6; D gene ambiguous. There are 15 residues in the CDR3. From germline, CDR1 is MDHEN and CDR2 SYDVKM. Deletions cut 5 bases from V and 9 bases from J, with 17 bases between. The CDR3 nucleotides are TGTGCCAGCAGTCCCATGACGGTCCTGGGTTCACCCCTCCACTTT. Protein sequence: CASSPMTVLGSPLHF.

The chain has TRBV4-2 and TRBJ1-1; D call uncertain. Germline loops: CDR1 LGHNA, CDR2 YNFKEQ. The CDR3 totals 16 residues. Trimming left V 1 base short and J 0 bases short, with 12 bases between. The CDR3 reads CASSQAPDGLNTEAFF. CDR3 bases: TGTGCCAGCAGCCAAGCCCCGGACGGGCTGAACACTGAAGCTTTCTTT.

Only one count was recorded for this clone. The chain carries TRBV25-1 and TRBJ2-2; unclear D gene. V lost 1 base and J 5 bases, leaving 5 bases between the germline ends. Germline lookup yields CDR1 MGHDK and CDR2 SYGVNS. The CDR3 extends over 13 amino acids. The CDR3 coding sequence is TGTGCCAGCAGTGAATTTCTGACCGGGGAGCTGTTTTTT. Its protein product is CASSEFLTGELFF.

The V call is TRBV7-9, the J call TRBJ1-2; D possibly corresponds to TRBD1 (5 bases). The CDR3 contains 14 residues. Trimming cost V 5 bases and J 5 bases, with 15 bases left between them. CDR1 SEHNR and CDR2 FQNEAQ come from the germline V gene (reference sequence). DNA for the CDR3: TGTGCCAGCAGCCCTCCGGGACGTTCATATGGCTACACCTTC. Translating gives CASSPPGRSYGYTF.

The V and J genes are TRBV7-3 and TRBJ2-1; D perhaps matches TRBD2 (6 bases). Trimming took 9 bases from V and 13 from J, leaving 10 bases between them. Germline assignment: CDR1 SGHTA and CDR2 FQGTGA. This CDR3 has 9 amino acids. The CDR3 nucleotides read TGTGCCAGGGGGAGGCAACAGTTCTTC. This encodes CARGRQQFF.